The sample holds a few counts of the clone carrying this TCR beta chain. The target antigen is unknown. These data come from a study of beta chain features in type 1 diabetes. The study reverse transcribed the entire isolated RNA, so it sequenced expressed TCRB transcripts. The table came from immunoSEQ multiplex PCR; TCRdb's copy has only in-frame clones and leaves some out. This table holds 600,000 to 750,000 clones, under 15% found once. General study findings and limits: Shortening that was moderate but significant affected the TCRB CDR3s of Type 1 diabetes patients in all four CD4+ subsets.

Between the trimmed V and J ends, which lost 5 bases and 7 bases, there was a span of 14 bases. The CDR3 spans 13 residues. From germline, CDR1 is SQVTM and CDR2 ANQGSEA. Material: naive CD4+ T cells from blood. This TCR derives from a man aged 30 to 45 with type 1 diabetes. The rearrangement joins TRBV29-1 to TRBJ1-4; D is possibly TRBD1 (6 bases). CDR3 protein: CSVPQGFGEKLFF. CDR3 coding DNA: TGCAGCGTTCCCCAGGGGTTTGGTGAAAAACTGTTTTTT.